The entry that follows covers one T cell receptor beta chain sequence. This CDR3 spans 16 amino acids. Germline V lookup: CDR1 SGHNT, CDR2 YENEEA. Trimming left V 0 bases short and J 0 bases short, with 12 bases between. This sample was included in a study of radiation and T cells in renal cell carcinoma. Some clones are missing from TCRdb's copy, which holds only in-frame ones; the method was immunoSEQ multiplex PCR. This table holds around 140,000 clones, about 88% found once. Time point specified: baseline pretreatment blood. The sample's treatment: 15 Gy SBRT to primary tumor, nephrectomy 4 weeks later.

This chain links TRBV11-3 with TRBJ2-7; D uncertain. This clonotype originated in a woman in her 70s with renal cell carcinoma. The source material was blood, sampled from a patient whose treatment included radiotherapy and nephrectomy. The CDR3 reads CASSLDWFGSSYEQYF. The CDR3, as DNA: TGTGCCAGCAGCTTAGATTGGTTCGGCAGCTCCTACGAGCAGTACTTC.